Listed below are T cell receptor beta chains from one sample, sequenced in a study of blood T cell repertoires in COVID-19. The method was immunoSEQ multiplex PCR; TCRdb's version includes in-frame clones alone and lacks a portion of them. The sample has 180,000 or so clones, 80% seen once; the top ten hold 13% to 15%. The sample consisted of PBMCs or T cells enriched from blood (not recorded which). These TCRs come from a man aged 55 to 69 who had been exposed to COVID-19. Both conserved end residues are part of each CDR3. Fields, in order: J gene, clone size, D gene, V gene, CDR3 DNA, CDR3 protein. D genes are given only for firm matches. Part of the rows lack a size; the others show once, few, many or a class for expanded clones.

>TRBJ2-1|-|-|TRBV7-8
TGTGCCAGCAGCCGAGCTGACAGTTCTGAGCAGTTCTTC
CASSRADSSEQFF
>TRBJ2-1|-|-|TRBV18
TGTGCCAGCTCACCACTTGGCCCTGTTGAGCAGTTCTTC
CASSPLGPVEQFF
>TRBJ2-1|few|TRBD2|TRBV25-1
TGTGCCAGCATAGGAAGTGGAGCGGGACGGCTTAATGAGCAGTTCTTC
CASIGSGAGRLNEQFF
>TRBJ2-1|few|TRBD2|TRBV19
TGTGCCAGTAGACCTGCTCCGGGACTAGCGGGATCCTACAATGAGCAGTTCTTC
CASRPAPGLAGSYNEQFF
>TRBJ1-6|-|TRBD1|TRBV19
TGTGCCAGTAGTGTATTAACAGGGGTGTATAATTCACCCCTCCACTTT
CASSVLTGVYNSPLHF
>TRBJ1-1|-|-|TRBV30
TGTGCCTGGAGTCGGGGGAGGGCTGAAGCTTTCTTT
CAWSRGRAEAFF
>TRBJ2-7|-|-|TRBV28
TGTGCCAGCAGCCCCCCGGGGAGGAACGAGCAGTACTTC
CASSPPGRNEQYF
>TRBJ2-5|-|TRBD2|TRBV7-3
TGTGCCAGCAGCCGACTGGGGGGAGCGGGAGCGGGGGAGACCCAGTACTTC
CASSRLGGAGAGETQYF
>TRBJ1-2|-|TRBD1|TRBV3-1/TRBV3-2
TGTGCCAGCAGCCAAGGGGTAGGGGGCAGAGGCTACACCTTC
CASSQGVGGRGYTF
>TRBJ1-2|-|-|TRBV29-1
TGCAGCGTCCAAACCCCAAACCAGGGGTTCTCCTACACCTTC
CSVQTPNQGFSYTF
>TRBJ1-2|-|-|TRBV7-2
TGTGCCAGCAGCTTCAATACAGGGTTATATGGCTACACCTTC
CASSFNTGLYGYTF
>TRBJ1-2|-|-|TRBV5-8
TGTGCCAGCAGGTTTGGGAGCAGGTACTATGGCTACACCTTC
CASRFGSRYYGYTF
>TRBJ1-2|-|TRBD1|TRBV24-1
TGTGCCACCAGTGATGCCCGCAGGGGGCGAGATGGCTACACCTTC
CATSDARRGRDGYTF
>TRBJ1-4|-|TRBD1|TRBV10-3
TGTGCCATCAGGAGACAGGGGGCCGGTGAAAAACTGTTTTTT
CAIRRQGAGEKLFF
>TRBJ2-5|-|TRBD1|TRBV14
TGTGCCAGCAGCCCTCAGGGGGACCGGAGAAGGGCCCAGTACTTC
CASSPQGDRRRAQYF
>TRBJ1-6|-|-|TRBV2
TGTGCCAGCAGTGATCTTGGGGCGGAGCAAAATTCACCCCTCCACTTT
CASSDLGAEQNSPLHF
>TRBJ2-2|-|TRBD2|TRBV5-1
TGCGCCAGCAGCTTGCCCGGGACTAGCGGGAGCTCGAACACCGGGGAGCTGTTTTTT
CASSLPGTSGSSNTGELFF
>TRBJ1-3|-|-|TRBV5-6
TGTGCCAGCAGCTTGGTACACAATTCTGGAAACACCATATATTTT
CASSLVHNSGNTIYF
>TRBJ2-1|-|TRBD1|TRBV11-2
TGTGCCAGCAGCTTAGAAAGGGGGCCCCTAGCAATCTTC
CASSLERGPLAIF
>TRBJ2-7|once|TRBD2|TRBV6-5
TGTGCCAGCAGTTACAGACTAGCGGTCTACGAGCAGTACTTC
CASSYRLAVYEQYF